This passage covers 25 T cell receptor beta chains from one sample sequenced in a study of T cells after yellow fever vaccination. TCRdb recomputed calls from the 5' RACE reads with MiXCR, one row per CDR3 protein. In the table there are 320,000 or so distinct CDR3 sequences, 8.1% of which are singletons. Here the sequenced sample was PBMCs, taken about 49 days after the first yellow fever vaccination. Source of these receptors: a man younger than 35 who received the YFV17D yellow fever vaccine.

In this sample, this clonotype turned up many times. J is TRBJ1-1 and V is TRBV7-9; D possibly corresponds to TRBD1 (5 bases). The length of the CDR3 is 13 residues. The V end was cut by 5 bases, the J end by 7 bases, with 14 bases between. Germline assignment: CDR1 SEHNR and CDR2 FQNEAQ (reference sequence). The CDR3 coding sequence is TGTGCCAGCAGCGCCCCGGGACCCATTGAAGCTTTCTTT. Translating gives CASSAPGPIEAFF. The entire variable domain, with the rest obtained from reference TRBV7-9 and TRBJ1-1, is as follows: DTGVSQNPRHKITKRGQNVTFRCDPISEHNRLYWYRQTLGQGPEFLTYFQNEAQLEKSRLLSDRFSAERPKGSFSTLEIQRTEQGDSAMYLCASSAPGPIEAFFGQGTRLTVV.

The J gene is TRBJ2-3, the V gene TRBV5-1; no reliable D call. Germline CDR1 and CDR2: SGHRS and YFSETQ. The CDR3 extends over 13 amino acids. Trimming took 6 bases from V and 2 from J, leaving 10 bases between them. The CDR3 here is CASNSGPTDTQYF. As DNA, the CDR3 is TGCGCCAGCAACTCAGGCCCCACAGATACGCAGTATTTT.

V gene TRBV12-5 combines with J gene TRBJ2-1, with 12 positions matching TRBD2. The germline V gene encodes CDR1 LGHNT and CDR2 FRNRAP. This CDR3 region has 18 residues. The V gene end was trimmed by 7 bases and the J gene end by 4 bases; junction bases not matched to a gene: 14. The CDR3 loop is CASAPLAGGLGGYNEQFF. CDR3 DNA sequence: TGTGCTAGTGCCCCCCTAGCGGGGGGGCTCGGCGGGTACAATGAGCAGTTCTTC. The full variable domain, rest sourced from reference TRBV12-5 and TRBJ2-1, is DARVTQTPRHKVTEMGQEVTMRCQPILGHNTVFWYRQTMMQGLELLAYFRNRAPLDDSGMPKDRFSAEMPDATLATLKIQPSEPRDSAVYFCASAPLAGGLGGYNEQFFGPGTRLTVL.

V and J are TRBV6-1 and TRBJ2-7; 9 bases match TRBD1. The CDR3 sequence is 14 residues long. J gave up 6 bases and V 7 bases, and 10 bases lay outside the gene matches. Germline CDR1 reads MNHNS; CDR2 reads SASEGT. The CDR3 is CASKPGQGSLEQYV. The CDR3 DNA reads TGTGCCAGCAAGCCGGGACAGGGTTCCCTCGAGCAGTACGTC.

This clonotype was counted only a few times. The gene calls are TRBV18 and TRBJ2-1; 12 positions agree with TRBD2. Per germline, CDR1 KGHSH and CDR2 LQKENI. With V trimmed by 4 bases and J by 4 bases, 2 bases remained unmatched. This CDR3 spans 15 amino acids. Here the CDR3 reads CASSRTSGEYNEQFF. Written as DNA, the CDR3 is TGTGCCAGCTCACGGACTAGCGGGGAATACAATGAGCAGTTCTTC.

This clonotype was seen a handful of times. The chain couples TRBV7-2 to TRBJ2-3; the D gene could be TRBD1 or TRBD2 (5 bases each). Trimming left V 8 bases short and J 4 bases short, with 16 bases between. Germline CDR1 reads SGHTA; CDR2 reads FQGNSA. The CDR3 loop spans 14 amino acids. CDR3 nucleotide sequence: TGTGCCAGCTGCCCGGGGCCAAGGGCAGATACGCAGTATTTT. The encoded protein is CASCPGPRADTQYF.

The chain links TRBV5-4 to TRBJ1-1; D is possibly TRBD1 (6 bases). The CDR3 extends over 16 amino acids. V was cut by 2 bases and J by 1 base, with 15 bases left in between. The germline V gene has CDR1 SGHNT and CDR2 YYREEE (reference sequence). CDR3: CASSFPFTGSNTEAFF. CDR3 bases: TGTGCCAGCAGCTTTCCGTTCACAGGGTCGAACACTGAAGCTTTCTTT.

The rearrangement links TRBV6-4 to TRBJ2-1, with 8 bases that match TRBD1. This CDR3 is built from 19 residues. Trimming at V came to 10 bases and at J to 0 bases, leaving 20 bases not matched to a gene. Germline lookup yields CDR1 MRHNA and CDR2 SNTAGT. The CDR3 spells CATSNPTGDDMSSYNEQFF. The CDR3 nucleotides read TGTGCCACCAGCAACCCGACAGGGGACGATATGAGCTCCTACAATGAGCAGTTCTTC.

In this sample, this clonotype turned up many times. The rearrangement links TRBV11-1 to TRBJ2-1; D unresolved. In germline, CDR1 is SGHAT, CDR2 FQDESV (reference sequence). V was shortened by 5 bases and J by 5 bases, with 7 bases between the two germline ends. The CDR3 extends over 12 amino acids. In DNA, the CDR3 is TGTGCCAGCAGCCGAGGAGACAATGAGCAGTTCTTC. It yields the protein CASSRGDNEQFF.

This clonotype was picked up many times. The V gene is TRBV27, the J gene TRBJ2-7, with 9 bases lining up with TRBD1. Germline-derived CDR1 and CDR2 are MNHEY and SMNVEV (reference sequence). The J segment lost 9 bases and the V segment lost 5 bases, leaving 8 bases of the junction unmatched. The CDR3 extends over 13 amino acids. The CDR3 here is CASSAGQGTTQYF. Here the CDR3 DNA reads TGTGCCAGCAGTGCAGGACAGGGGACCACGCAGTACTTC.

The chain carries TRBV5-1 and TRBJ2-5, with 9 bases fitting TRBD2. This CDR3 comprises 16 residues. CDR1 and CDR2 from the germline V gene are SGHRS and YFSETQ. Trimming took 0 bases from V and 2 from J; bases not matched to a gene: 5. CDR3 nucleotide sequence: TGCGCCAGCAGCTTGGTTCCAGCGGGGGGACAAGAGACCCAGTACTTC. Translating gives CASSLVPAGGQETQYF.

A few counts support this clonotype. For the CDR3, the DNA is TGTGCCACCAGTGAATCGGGGGTTGAGACCCAGTACTTC. It specifies CATSESGVETQYF. The V call is TRBV24-1, the J call TRBJ2-5, with a possible D match to TRBD2 (6 bases). Germline V gene data show CDR1 as KGHDR and CDR2 as SFDVKD. This CDR3 has 13 amino acids. V was shortened by 4 bases and J by 5 bases, with 10 bases between the two germline ends.

V is TRBV5-6 and J is TRBJ2-5; D could derive from TRBD1 or TRBD2 (5 bases each). The CDR3 consists of 16 residues. Germline CDR1 is SGHDT and CDR2 is YYEEEE. V lost 0 bases and J 2 bases, leaving 14 bases between the germline ends. CDR3 protein: CASSLVGFEGQETQYF. The CDR3 DNA sequence: TGTGCCAGCAGCTTGGTGGGGTTCGAGGGGCAAGAGACCCAGTACTTC.

The V call is TRBV5-5, the J call TRBJ2-1, with D hard to call. V gave up 4 bases and J gave up 5 bases, with 13 bases separating them. Germline CDR1 SGHKS, CDR2 YYEKEE (reference sequence). The CDR3 covers 14 residues. CDR3 sequence (DNA): TGTGCCAGCAGCCTATCCTGGACCGACAATGAGCAGTTCTTC. It specifies CASSLSWTDNEQFF.

This clonotype was recorded a few times. This chain joins TRBV4-2 and TRBJ1-6; TRBD1 matches 9 bases. The CDR3 has 17 residues. CDR1 LGHNA and CDR2 YNFKEQ come from the germline V gene. Losses at the gene ends were 2 bases for V and 11 bases for J; bases not matched to a gene: 13. This chain's CDR3 is CASSQIGTGPTTTPLHF. CDR3 sequence (DNA): TGTGCCAGCAGCCAAATTGGGACAGGGCCTACCACGACACCCCTCCACTTT.

This rearrangement joins TRBV6-2 or TRBV6-3 to TRBJ1-5, with D unclear. V gave up 6 bases and J gave up 2 bases, with 11 bases separating them. The CDR3 is made up of 14 amino acids. The germline gives CDR1 MNHEY, CDR2 SVGEGT. CDR3 DNA sequence: TGTGCCAGCAGCCCCTACCGGGGCAATCAGCCCCAGCATTTT. Its translation is CASSPYRGNQPQHF.

The sample holds a few counts of this clonotype. The chain combines TRBV7-3 with TRBJ2-3, with a tentative D call TRBD2 (5 bases). V lost 4 bases and J 5 bases, leaving 13 bases between the germline ends. CDR1 and CDR2 (germline): SGHTA, FQGTGA. This CDR3 region has 14 residues. The CDR3: CASSSTRGRDTQYF. CDR3 coding DNA: TGTGCCAGCAGCTCCACAAGAGGGAGAGATACGCAGTATTTT.

This clonotype was observed many times. V and J are TRBV6-2 or TRBV6-3 and TRBJ2-7, with 8 bases lining up with TRBD2. This CDR3 comprises 15 residues. Germline assignment: CDR1 MNHEY and CDR2 SVGEGT. The trim removed 3 bases at V and 3 bases at J, leaving 7 bases unmatched. The CDR3 here is CASSYNGGGLYEQYV. CDR3 coding DNA: TGTGCCAGCAGTTATAACGGCGGGGGGCTCTACGAGCAGTACGTC.

This clonotype has ten or more counts. The rearrangement links TRBV14 to TRBJ2-1; 7 bases fit TRBD1. V lost 6 bases and J lost 0; bases outside the gene matches: 5. The germline gives CDR1 SGHDN, CDR2 FVKESK. The CDR3 totals 15 residues. CDR3 sequence reads: CASRLTGSSYNEQFF. CDR3 in DNA: TGTGCCAGCAGGCTGACAGGGAGCTCCTACAATGAGCAGTTCTTC.

The V gene is TRBV12-5, the J gene TRBJ2-2; 8 nucleotides agree with TRBD1. Germline trimming cut 6 bases from V and 1 base from J; bases unmatched to any gene: 7. Germline CDR1 is LGHNT and CDR2 is FRNRAP. The CDR3 runs to 16 residues. The DNA for the CDR3 is TGTGCTAGTGGGGTGACCGGGACAGGGAACACCGGGGAGCTGTTTTTT. Protein sequence: CASGVTGTGNTGELFF.

This clonotype showed up just a few times. V is TRBV7-3 and J is TRBJ1-2, with a weak D call TRBD1 (5 bases). Trimming stripped 1 base from V and 1 base from J, with 10 bases between. Germline V gene data show CDR1 as SGHTA and CDR2 as FQGTGA. The CDR3 loop spans 15 amino acids. CDR3 residues: CASSLRGGVNYGYTF. The DNA for the CDR3 is TGTGCCAGCAGCTTAAGGGGGGGGGTTAACTATGGCTACACCTTC.

This clonotype was counted a few times. The chain couples TRBV18 to TRBJ1-2; no clear D. V was cut by 0 bases and J by 8 bases, with 16 bases left in between. Germline CDR1 is KGHSH and CDR2 is LQKENI. The CDR3 is 15 residues long. The CDR3: CASSPPSEKVKGYTF. CDR3 nucleotide sequence: TGTGCCAGCTCACCACCGAGCGAAAAGGTTAAGGGCTACACCTTC.

This clonotype was detected only a few times. The chain employs TRBV6-5 and TRBJ1-5; 8 bases are a match to TRBD1. The V gene's germline CDR1 is MNHEY and CDR2 SVGAGI. This CDR3 is built from 14 residues. The trim removed 3 bases at V and 7 bases at J, leaving 5 bases unmatched. DNA of the CDR3: TGTGCCAGCAGTTATACTGACAGGGGACAGCCCCAGCATTTT. Translating it yields CASSYTDRGQPQHF.

This clonotype was seen ten or more times. The chain employs TRBV20-1 and TRBJ2-3; D uncertain. The CDR3 is 13 residues long. Germline V lookup: CDR1 DFQATT, CDR2 SNEGSKA (reference sequence). Here the CDR3 DNA reads TGCAGCCCCCGGGCCTATAGCACAGATACGCAGTATTTT. Its translation is CSPRAYSTDTQYF.

In this sample, this clonotype turned up many times. V gene TRBV12-3 or TRBV12-4 combines with J gene TRBJ2-1, with 8 bases lining up with TRBD1. The CDR3 has 14 amino acids. The junction had 8 bases not matched to a gene; V was cut back by 6 bases and J by 7 bases. Here the CDR3 reads CASRTDRGWNEQFF. The CDR3 DNA sequence: TGTGCCAGCAGGACAGACAGGGGATGGAATGAGCAGTTCTTC.